The clone carrying this T cell receptor beta chain was detected only a few times. This specimen belongs to a study of patients and donors after allogeneic stem cell transplantation. Germline CDR1 reads MNHEY; CDR2 reads SVGAGI. V lost 4 bases to trimming and J lost 10 bases; unmatched junction nucleotides: 7. The CDR3 length is 13 residues. From the RT-PCR reads, TCRdb called clonotypes with MiXCR, one entry per CDR3 protein. Here the sample spans more than 850,000 distinct CDR3 sequences, roughly 17% being singletons. J is TRBJ1-1 and V is TRBV6-5; 9 bases line up with TRBD1. What was sequenced was blood, either unsorted or a sorted T cell fraction (not recorded which). This receptor was taken from a human donor who was either an allogeneic HSCT recipient or a stem cell or donor lymphocyte infusion donor (not recorded which). It is not recorded whose cells these are; they may come from a transplant donor. CDR3 bases: TGTGCCAGCAGTTCACAGGGGGCTTTGGGAGCTTTCTTT. It is translated as CASSSQGALGAFF.